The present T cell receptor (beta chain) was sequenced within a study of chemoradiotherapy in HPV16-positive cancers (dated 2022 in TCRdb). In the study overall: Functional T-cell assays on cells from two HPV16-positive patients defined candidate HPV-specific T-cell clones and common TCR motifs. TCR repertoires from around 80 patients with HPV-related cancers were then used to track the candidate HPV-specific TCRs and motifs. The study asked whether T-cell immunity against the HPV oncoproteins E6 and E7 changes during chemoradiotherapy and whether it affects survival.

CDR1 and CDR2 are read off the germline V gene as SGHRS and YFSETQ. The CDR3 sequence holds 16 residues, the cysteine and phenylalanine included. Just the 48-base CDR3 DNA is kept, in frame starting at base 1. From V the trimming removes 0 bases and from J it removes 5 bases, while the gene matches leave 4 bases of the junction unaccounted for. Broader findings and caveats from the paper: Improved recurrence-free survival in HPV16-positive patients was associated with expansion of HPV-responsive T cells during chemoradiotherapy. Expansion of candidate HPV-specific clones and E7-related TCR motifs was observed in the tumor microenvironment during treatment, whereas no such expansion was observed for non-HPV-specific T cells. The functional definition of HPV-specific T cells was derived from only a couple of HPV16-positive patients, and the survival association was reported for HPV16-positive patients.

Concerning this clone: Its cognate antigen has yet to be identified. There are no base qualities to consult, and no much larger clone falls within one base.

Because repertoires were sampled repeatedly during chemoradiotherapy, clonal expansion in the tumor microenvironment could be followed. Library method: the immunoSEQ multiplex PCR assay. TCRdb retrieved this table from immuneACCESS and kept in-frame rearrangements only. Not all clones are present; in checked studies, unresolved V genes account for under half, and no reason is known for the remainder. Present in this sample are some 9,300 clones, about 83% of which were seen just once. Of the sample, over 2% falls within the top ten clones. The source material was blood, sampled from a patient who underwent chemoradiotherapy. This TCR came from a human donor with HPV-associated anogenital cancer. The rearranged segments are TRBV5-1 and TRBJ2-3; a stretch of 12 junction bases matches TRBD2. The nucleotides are TGCGCCAGCAGCTTGGATCTAGCGGGGGGGGGAGATACGCAGTATTTT. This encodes CASSLDLAGGGDTQYF.